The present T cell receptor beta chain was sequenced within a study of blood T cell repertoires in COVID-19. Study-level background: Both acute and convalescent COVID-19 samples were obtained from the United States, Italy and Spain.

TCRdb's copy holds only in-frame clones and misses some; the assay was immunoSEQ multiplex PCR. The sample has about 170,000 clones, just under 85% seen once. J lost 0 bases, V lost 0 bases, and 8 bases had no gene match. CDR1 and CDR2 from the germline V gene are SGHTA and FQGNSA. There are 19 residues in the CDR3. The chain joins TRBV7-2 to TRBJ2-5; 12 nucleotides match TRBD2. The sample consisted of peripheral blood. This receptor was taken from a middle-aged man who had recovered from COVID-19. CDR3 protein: CASSLALGLAGGYQETQYF. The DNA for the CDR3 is TGTGCCAGCAGCTTAGCTCTCGGTCTAGCGGGGGGGTACCAAGAGACCCAGTACTTC. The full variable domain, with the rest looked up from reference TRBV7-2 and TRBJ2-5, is GAGVSQSPSNKVTEKGKDVELRCDPISGHTALYWYRQSLGQGLEFLIYFQGNSAPDKSGLPSDRFSAERTGGSVSTLTIQRTQQEDSAVYLCASSLALGLAGGYQETQYFGPGTRLLVL.